The 28 T cell receptor beta chains reported below all come from one sample, sequenced in a study of PD-1 blockade in classical Hodgkin lymphoma (dated by TCRdb to the early 2020s). Libraries were prepared through the immunoSEQ multiplex PCR assay. TCRdb re-hosts the immuneACCESS table, in-frame sequences only. Its copies lack some clones; in the studies checked, an unresolved V gene accounts for under half of them, and the cause for the rest is not known. Present in this sample are over 25,000 clones, about 83% of which were seen just once. The ten largest make up 2.4% of the sample. This sample's time point label indicates: cycle 1 day 1 (C1D1), immediately before nivolumab initiation. Every trial patient had relapsed following autologous stem cell transplantation, and prior brentuximab vedotin exposure was what differed among cohorts A, B and C. Magnetic negative selection with a Miltenyi CD4+ T cell isolation kit was used to purify CD4+ T cells from thawed PBMCs.

The sample in question was CD4+ T cells from blood, obtained at baseline. These receptor sequences come from a human donor with classical Hodgkin lymphoma.

This chain joins TRBV18 and TRBJ1-1, with D possibly being TRBD1 (6 bases). In germline, CDR1 is KGHSH, CDR2 LQKENI. This CDR3 is 11 amino acids long. V lost 6 bases and J 8 bases, leaving 10 bases between the germline ends. The CDR3 loop reads CASSPGQEAFF. CDR3 coding DNA: TGTGCCAGCTCTCCCGGACAGGAAGCTTTCTTT.

The table lists this clone with a few counts. The rearrangement uses TRBV5-1 and TRBJ2-7; 8 positions agree with TRBD1. Germline CDR1 reads SGHRS; CDR2 reads YFSETQ. The CDR3 length is 16 residues. J lost 0 bases, V lost 0 bases, and 5 bases had no gene match. The CDR3 DNA is TGCGCCAGCAGCTTGGCCGGGACAGGAATCTCCTACGAGCAGTACTTC. This translates into CASSLAGTGISYEQYF.

The chain couples TRBV7-2 to TRBJ2-5, with D maybe TRBD1 (6 bases). Germline V gene lookup returns CDR1 SGHTA and CDR2 FQGNSA. V dropped 1 base and J dropped 5 bases, with 8 bases sitting between them. CDR3 size: 13 residues. The CDR3 coding sequence is TGTGCCAGCAGCTTAGGCAGGGGCGAGACCCAGTACTTC. Translation gives CASSLGRGETQYF. Full variable domain (missing parts from reference TRBV7-2 and TRBJ2-5): GAGVSQSPSNKVTEKGKDVELRCDPISGHTALYWYRQSLGQGLEFLIYFQGNSAPDKSGLPSDRFSAERTGGSVSTLTIQRTQQEDSAVYLCASSLGRGETQYFGPGTRLLVL.

This chain connects TRBV19 to TRBJ2-7; tentatively, D is TRBD2 (6 bases). CDR1 is LNHDA and CDR2 is SQIVND in the germline V gene (reference sequence). Trimming took off 1 base at V and 7 bases at J, with 17 bases between the two ends. The CDR3 has 15 residues. This CDR3 reads CASSIVPDRGGEQYF. The CDR3 DNA is TGTGCCAGTAGTATAGTCCCGGACCGCGGAGGGGAGCAGTACTTC.

This chain uses TRBV6-5 with TRBJ1-3; 7 nucleotides agree with TRBD1. The CDR3 is 15 amino acids. Germline assignment: CDR1 MNHEY and CDR2 SVGAGI. Trimming took 6 bases from V and 0 from J; bases not matched to a gene: 5. CDR3 region: CASRGQSFSGNTIYF. CDR3 nucleotides: TGTGCCAGCAGGGGACAGTCATTCTCTGGAAACACCATATATTTT.

This chain links TRBV18 with TRBJ1-3; the D gene is possibly TRBD1 (5 bases). The CDR3 is 16 residues long. Germline V gives CDR1 KGHSH, CDR2 LQKENI. The V end lost 6 bases, the J end lost 0 bases, and 15 bases lay between the germline ends. Here the CDR3 reads CASSLFTGGSGNTIYF. In nucleotides, the CDR3 is TGTGCCAGCTCCCTTTTTACAGGCGGCTCTGGAAACACCATATATTTT.

The V call is TRBV21-1, the J call TRBJ1-2. TRBV21-1 is an annotated pseudogene. There are 17 residues in the CDR3. The DNA of the CDR3 is TGTGCCAGCAGCAACGAGGGACCGGTTATGTCGATGTATGGCTACACCTTC. It codes for CASSNEGPVMSMYGYTF.

The rearrangement links TRBV18 to TRBJ1-2, with D tentatively TRBD1 (5 bases). Trimming took off 3 bases at V and 2 bases at J, with 16 bases between the two ends. The CDR3 covers 16 residues. The germline gives CDR1 KGHSH, CDR2 LQKENI. The CDR3 protein is CASSPLGGGENYGYTF. The DNA of the CDR3 is TGTGCCAGCTCACCCCTTGGGGGGGGTGAGAACTATGGCTACACCTTC.

The chain is built from TRBV5-1 and TRBJ1-4; 9 bases line up with TRBD1. J gave up 5 bases and V 3 bases, and 8 bases lay outside the gene matches. The CDR3 is 16 residues long. The germline V gene encodes CDR1 SGHRS and CDR2 YFSETQ. CDR3 sequence: CASSWGQGSTNEKLFF. The CDR3 DNA is TGCGCCAGCAGCTGGGGACAGGGCTCCACCAATGAAAAACTGTTTTTT. Based on the CDR3 plus reference TRBV5-1 and TRBJ1-4, the full variable domain is KAGVTQTPRYLIKTRGQQVTLSCSPISGHRSVSWYQQTPGQGLQFLFEYFSETQRNKGNFPGRFSGRQFSNSRSEMNVSTLELGDSALYLCASSWGQGSTNEKLFFGSGTQLSVL.

The sample holds one count of this clone. The V and J genes are TRBV5-3 and TRBJ1-6; perhaps TRBD1 as D (5 bases). TRBV5-3 is known as an ORF, though its function is uncertain. Trimming cost V 0 bases and J 7 bases, with 8 bases left between them. This CDR3 has 14 amino acids. The CDR3 DNA follows: TGTGCCAGAAGCTTGGTGGGGCCCAATTCACCCCTCCACTTT. It is translated as CARSLVGPNSPLHF.

V is TRBV6-5 and J is TRBJ2-2; tentatively, D is TRBD2 (8 bases). Germline V CDR1 and CDR2: MNHEY, SVGAGI. The length of the CDR3 is 16 residues. V gave up 4 bases and J gave up 4 bases, with 16 bases separating them. The CDR3 region is CASSSKGAGGTGELFF. CDR3 nucleotide sequence: TGTGCCAGCAGTTCAAAGGGGGCGGGAGGCACCGGGGAGCTGTTTTTT.

The count of this clone is one. The rearrangement joins TRBV7-6 to TRBJ2-2; D gene unclear. The ends were cut back, 5 bases at V and 8 bases at J, with 9 bases in the middle. Germline CDR1 reads SGHVS; CDR2 reads FNYEAQ. This CDR3 spans 12 amino acids. CDR3 protein: CASSKIVGELFF. CDR3 coding DNA: TGTGCCAGCAGCAAAATAGTTGGGGAGCTGTTTTTT.

The chain carries TRBV7-2 and TRBJ2-1, with 9 bases fitting TRBD2. This CDR3 spans 16 amino acids. The ends lost 4 bases at V and 4 bases at J; junction bases unmatched: 8. CDR1 is SGHTA, CDR2 FQGNSA, per germline. DNA of the CDR3: TGTGCCAGCAGCTCGAGCGCGGGGGGGCCATACAATGAGCAGTTCTTC. This encodes CASSSSAGGPYNEQFF.

This chain links TRBV5-6 with TRBJ2-7; TRBD2 matches at 12 bases. V was clipped by 5 bases and J by 2 bases; unmatched bases: 2. Looked up from germline, CDR1 is SGHDT and CDR2 is YYEEEE. This CDR3 region has 14 residues. The chain's CDR3 is CASRRTSGAYEQYF. The CDR3 bases are TGTGCCAGCAGAAGGACTAGCGGGGCCTACGAGCAGTACTTC.

The chain carries TRBV7-9 and TRBJ1-6; TRBD1 matches at 10 bases. Germline lookup yields CDR1 SEHNR and CDR2 FQNEAQ (reference sequence). CDR3 length: 15 residues. With V trimmed by 4 bases and J by 7 bases, 4 bases remained unmatched. The CDR3 here is CASSSGQGDNSPLHF. The CDR3, as DNA: TGTGCCAGCAGCTCCGGACAGGGGGACAATTCACCCCTCCACTTT.

The J gene is TRBJ1-5, the V gene TRBV30; tentatively, D is TRBD1 (5 bases). Germline loops: CDR1 GTSNPN, CDR2 SVGIG (reference sequence). CDR3 length: 13 amino acids. Between the trimmed V and J ends, which lost 2 bases and 4 bases, there was a span of 9 bases. The CDR3 region is CAWSWAGNQPQHF. DNA of the CDR3: TGTGCCTGGAGTTGGGCAGGGAATCAGCCCCAGCATTTT.

This sequence joins TRBV2 and TRBJ2-5; D is perhaps TRBD1 or TRBD2 (5 bases each). The CDR3 has 14 residues. V lost 7 bases to trimming and J lost 0 bases, with 12 bases between them. Germline V lookup: CDR1 SNHLY, CDR2 FYNNEI. CDR3 loop: CASNTWGNQETQYF. In DNA form, the CDR3 reads TGTGCCAGCAACACCTGGGGGAACCAAGAGACCCAGTACTTC.

The chain couples TRBV30 to TRBJ2-4, with 11 bases aligning to TRBD2. CDR1 is GTSNPN, CDR2 SVGIG, per germline (reference sequence). V dropped 2 bases and J dropped 0; count of bases not matched to a gene: 9. The CDR3 is 18 amino acids. The CDR3 DNA is TGTGCCTGGAGTCCACTAGCGGGGGACCTACTAGCCAAAAACATTCAGTACTTC. Residues: CAWSPLAGDLLAKNIQYF. The whole variable domain, remainder taken from reference TRBV30 and TRBJ2-4, is SQTIHQWPATLVQPVGSPLSLECTVEGTSNPNLYWYRQAAGRGLQLLFYSVGIGQISSEVPQNLSASRPQDRQFILSSKKLLLSDSGFYLCAWSPLAGDLLAKNIQYFGAGTRLSVL.

This clone was seen once. V and J are TRBV2 and TRBJ2-3; 7 bases map to TRBD2. The V gene end was trimmed by 5 bases and the J gene end by 7 bases; junction bases not matched to a gene: 9. This CDR3 has 14 amino acids. Germline-derived CDR1 and CDR2 are SNHLY and FYNNEI. As DNA, the CDR3 is TGTGCCAGCAGTACTAGCGTTGGGCCAAATACGCAGTATTTT. Residues: CASSTSVGPNTQYF.

The chain joins TRBV5-1 to TRBJ1-1; 8 nucleotides match TRBD1. CDR1 SGHRS and CDR2 YFSETQ come from the germline V gene. Trimming at V came to 2 bases and at J to 2 bases, leaving 2 bases not matched to a gene. The CDR3 is made up of 14 amino acids. The CDR3 region is CASSFTGGNTEAFF. The CDR3 DNA follows: TGCGCCAGCAGCTTTACAGGGGGAAACACTGAAGCTTTCTTT.

This clone appeared a single time. This sequence joins TRBV4-3 and TRBJ2-2, with D unresolved. Trimming took 4 bases from V and 6 from J, leaving 21 bases between them. Germline-derived CDR1 and CDR2 are LGHNA and YSLEER. CDR3 length: 17 residues. CDR3 in amino acids: CASSPSLATQAAGELFF. The CDR3 DNA follows: TGCGCCAGCAGCCCAAGTCTTGCCACTCAAGCCGCCGGGGAGCTGTTTTTT.

This clone was counted a few times. The chain has TRBV10-3 and TRBJ1-5, with 8 nucleotides matching TRBD1. The germline gives CDR1 ENHRY, CDR2 SYGVKD. V lost 6 bases to trimming and J lost 3 bases; unmatched junction nucleotides: 4. The CDR3 runs 14 residues. DNA for the CDR3: TGTGCCATCAGCTCGGACAGGGACAATCAGCCCCAGCATTTT. Protein sequence: CAISSDRDNQPQHF.

This rearrangement joins TRBV5-1 to TRBJ1-1, with 8 bases identical to TRBD1. The CDR3 sequence is 14 residues long. The V and J ends lost 4 bases and 3 bases, in that order; junction bases with no gene match: 5. Germline assignment: CDR1 SGHRS and CDR2 YFSETQ. The CDR3 DNA reads TGCGCCAGCAGCCCGCAGGGGGCCTACACTGAAGCTTTCTTT. Translated: CASSPQGAYTEAFF.

This chain links TRBV7-7 with TRBJ2-5; 9 bases are a match to TRBD1. The CDR3 spans 16 residues. After removal of 2 bases from V and 4 bases from J, the junction contained 8 bases not matched to a gene. Germline lookup yields CDR1 SSHAT and CDR2 FNYEAQ (reference sequence). The CDR3: CASSLSGTGRGETQYF. The CDR3 DNA reads TGTGCCAGCAGCTTAAGCGGGACAGGGAGGGGAGAGACCCAGTACTTC.

This clone was observed a single time. The V and J genes are TRBV4-3 and TRBJ2-3; 7 nucleotides match TRBD1. Germline V gives CDR1 LGHNA, CDR2 YSLEER. The CDR3 loop spans 16 amino acids. With V trimmed by 0 bases and J by 0 bases, 3 bases remained unmatched. This chain's CDR3 is CASSQDRGPSTDTQYF. Here the CDR3 DNA reads TGCGCCAGCAGCCAAGATAGGGGGCCTAGCACAGATACGCAGTATTTT.

CDR3 bases: TGTGCCAGCAGCTTATCACGGACCCTTTCTGGAAACACCATATATTTT. Protein product: CASSLSRTLSGNTIYF. The chain carries TRBV7-8 and TRBJ1-3; D remains unclear. This CDR3 spans 16 amino acids. Germline V gene data show CDR1 as SGHVS and CDR2 as FQNEAQ. With 2 bases removed from V and 1 base from J, the gap between germline ends came to 12 bases.

The V call is TRBV6-6, the J call TRBJ2-7; D is unresolved. The germline CDR1 and CDR2 sequences are MNHNY and SVGAGI (reference sequence). The CDR3 sequence is 15 residues long. V gave up 4 bases and J gave up 1 base, with 14 bases separating them. CDR3 nucleotide sequence: TGTGCCAGCAGTTTAGGGCAGGATTGGTCCTACGAGCAGTACTTC. Its translation is CASSLGQDWSYEQYF.

CDR3 nucleotide sequence: TGTGCCAGCAGCCAAGAATTCAACACTGAAGCTTTCTTT. Translation gives CASSQEFNTEAFF. The chain uses TRBV4-2 and TRBJ1-1; no reliable D call. Germline V gene data show CDR1 as LGHNA and CDR2 as YNFKEQ. The V end lost 0 bases, the J end lost 2 bases, and 4 bases lay between the germline ends. The CDR3 spans 13 residues.